One and the same sample provided the 30 T cell receptor beta chains below, sequenced in a study of T cell clones after liver transplantation. Data came from immunoSEQ multiplex PCR; TCRdb stores just in-frame clones and leaves some out. The top ten hold approximately 2.9% of the sample, which has approximately 100,000 clones, around 80% seen once. The sample in question was CD4+ T cells from blood, obtained around 50 months after liver transplant. These receptors originate from a human patient who received a liver transplant. Some T cells may trace back to the graft donor.

J is TRBJ2-7 and V is TRBV18; D remains unclear. Germline CDR1 KGHSH, CDR2 LQKENI. CDR3 size: 14 residues. Deletions cut 0 bases from V and 3 bases from J, with 9 bases between. The CDR3 loop reads CASSPPDRHYEQYF. The CDR3 nucleotides are TGTGCCAGCTCACCACCGGACCGCCACTACGAGCAGTACTTC.

The rearrangement links TRBV2 to TRBJ2-6; unclear D gene. CDR3 length: 15 amino acids. Germline CDR1 SNHLY, CDR2 FYNNEI. Trimming removed 4 bases from V and 4 bases from J, with 11 bases in between. CDR3 DNA sequence: TGTGCCAGCAGTGGCGAGGTGGCAGGGGCCAACGTCCTGACTTTC. Its translation: CASSGEVAGANVLTF.

V is TRBV27 and J is TRBJ1-6; possibly TRBD1 for D (5 bases). The CDR3 runs to 18 residues. V lost 6 bases, J lost 0 bases, and 18 bases lay in between. CDR1 and CDR2 from the germline V gene are MNHEY and SMNVEV (reference sequence). The CDR3 DNA reads as TGTGCCAGCAGCCCTAGGGGCCGCCGCGACTCCTATAATTCACCCCTCCACTTT. Protein product: CASSPRGRRDSYNSPLHF.

The V and J genes are TRBV7-8 and TRBJ1-5, with a tentative D call TRBD1 (5 bases). The CDR3 is 17 residues long. Germline V lookup: CDR1 SGHVS, CDR2 FQNEAQ. Trimming removed 0 bases at V and 1 base at J, with 13 bases between. CDR3 nucleotides: TGTGCCAGCAGCTTAGCGGTAGGGGCCCCAAGCAATCAGCCCCAGCATTTT. It yields the protein CASSLAVGAPSNQPQHF.

The V call is TRBV28, the J call TRBJ1-5; maybe TRBD1 (6 bases). This CDR3 comprises 12 residues. Per germline, CDR1 MDHEN and CDR2 SYDVKM. V was pared by 6 bases and J by 7 bases, with 10 bases between. CDR3 sequence (DNA): TGTGCCAGCAGGGAGGGGGTCCAGCCCCAGCATTTT. Amino acids: CASREGVQPQHF.

Turning to this clone: A junction end diverges from the germline sequence, so it may reflect a read error. V and J are TRBV6-1 and TRBJ2-7, with D possibly TRBD2 on 7 matching bases. Germline V lookup: CDR1 MNHNS, CDR2 SASEGT. The CDR3 is 15 amino acids. CDR3 region: CVSQDFGGGGYEQYF. The CDR3 coding sequence is TGTGTCAGCCAAGACTTTGGAGGGGGGGGCTACGAGCAGTACTTC.

This clone occurred once. The rearrangement uses TRBV5-1 and TRBJ1-2, with 7 bases that match TRBD1. Unmatched junction bases numbered 4, after V lost 5 bases and J lost 3 bases. Germline values: CDR1 SGHRS, CDR2 YFSETQ. The CDR3 extends over 13 amino acids. The CDR3 sequence: CASSHDRDYGYTF. CDR3 coding DNA: TGCGCCAGCAGTCACGACAGGGACTATGGCTACACCTTC.

This clone was counted a single time. The J gene is TRBJ1-2, the V gene TRBV7-2; D is unclear. V was pared by 7 bases and J by 8 bases, with 11 bases between. Germline CDR1 and CDR2: SGHTA and FQGNSA. The CDR3 extends over 11 amino acids. Here the CDR3 reads CASTPGRGYTF. CDR3 DNA: TGTGCCAGCACCCCTGGTAGGGGCTACACCTTC.

The chain links TRBV18 to TRBJ2-7; D gene unclear. Trimming removed 0 bases at V and 2 bases at J, with 8 bases between. Looked up from germline, CDR1 is KGHSH and CDR2 is LQKENI. The CDR3 has 14 amino acids. The CDR3 nucleotides read TGTGCCAGCTCACCACCGATCAAACCCTACGAGCAGTACTTC. It encodes CASSPPIKPYEQYF.

This chain joins TRBV6-5 and TRBJ1-1, with D perhaps matching TRBD1 (6 bases). Trimming stripped 4 bases from V and 0 bases from J, with 15 bases between. The CDR3 runs to 16 residues. CDR1 is MNHEY, CDR2 SVGAGI, per germline. The CDR3, as DNA: TGTGCCAGCAGTTCTTATCCGGGACACCTGAACACTGAAGCTTTCTTT. Translation: CASSSYPGHLNTEAFF.

This clone was seen a handful of times. The chain carries TRBV7-2 and TRBJ1-2; TRBD1 matches at 11 bases. Germline V gene data show CDR1 as SGHTA and CDR2 as FQGNSA. The CDR3 sequence is 17 residues long. Trimming at V came to 1 base and at J to 7 bases, leaving 11 bases not matched to a gene. This chain's CDR3 is CASSLGAGQGESGGYTF. The CDR3 DNA reads as TGTGCCAGCAGCTTAGGTGCGGGACAGGGGGAGTCAGGTGGCTACACCTTC.

The chain links TRBV7-7 to TRBJ2-2, with D perhaps being TRBD1 or TRBD2 (5 bases each). With 4 bases removed from V and 7 bases from J, the gap between germline ends came to 10 bases. Germline CDR1 reads SSHAT; CDR2 reads FNYEAQ (reference sequence). The CDR3 runs 13 residues. In DNA form, the CDR3 reads TGTGCCAGCAGCTCATCAGGGAGCGGGGAGCTGTTTTTT. Its protein is CASSSSGSGELFF.

The chain is built from TRBV30 and TRBJ2-2; D may be TRBD2 (5 bases). In germline, CDR1 is GTSNPN, CDR2 SVGIG (reference sequence). Trimming removed 0 bases at V and 6 bases at J, with 14 bases between. The CDR3 runs 15 residues. The CDR3 spells CAWSVREGHAGELFF. As DNA, the CDR3 is TGTGCCTGGAGTGTTCGGGAAGGGCACGCCGGGGAGCTGTTTTTT.

This chain joins TRBV10-3 and TRBJ2-4, with D maybe TRBD2 (5 bases). The V end was cut by 10 bases, the J end by 5 bases, with 30 bases between. CDR1 ENHRY and CDR2 SYGVKD come from the germline V gene. The CDR3 sequence is 18 residues long. CDR3: CAKQGKKKGGDGENIQYF. In DNA, the CDR3 is TGTGCCAAACAAGGAAAAAAAAAGGGCGGAGACGGGGAAAACATTCAGTACTTC.

The chain couples TRBV7-9 to TRBJ2-1; 9 bases map to TRBD2. The germline V gene has CDR1 SEHNR and CDR2 FQNEAQ (reference sequence). The CDR3 sequence is 12 residues long. Trimming took 11 bases from V and 5 from J; bases not matched to a gene: 4. As DNA, the CDR3 is TGTGCCCGCGGGGGGGCCCACAATGAGCAGTTCTTC. It codes for CARGGAHNEQFF.

This clone was detected only a few times. The chain links TRBV27 to TRBJ2-1, with TRBD2 matching 13 bases. CDR1 is MNHEY, CDR2 SMNVEV, per germline (reference sequence). There are 17 residues in the CDR3. Trimming removed 7 bases from V and 4 bases from J; junction bases left unmatched: 10. The CDR3 nucleotides are TGTGCCAGCAAAGGACTAGCGGGAGTAGGTATTTACAATGAGCAGTTCTTC. Translation gives CASKGLAGVGIYNEQFF.

V is TRBV5-6 and J is TRBJ2-3; TRBD1 aligns across 9 bases. CDR1 and CDR2 (germline): SGHDT, YYEEEE. V shed 1 base, J shed 6 bases, and the junction held 6 bases outside the gene matches. This CDR3 region has 15 residues. CDR3 region: CASSLWTGVGDTQYF. In DNA, the CDR3 is TGTGCCAGCAGCTTGTGGACAGGGGTAGGGGATACGCAGTATTTT. The full variable domain, completed using reference TRBV5-6 and TRBJ2-3, is DAGVTQSPTHLIKTRGQQVTLRCSPKSGHDTVSWYQQALGQGPQFIFQYYEEEERQRGNFPDRFSGHQFPNYSSELNVNALLLGDSALYLCASSLWTGVGDTQYFGPGTRLTVL.

The rearrangement links TRBV27 to TRBJ1-2; D gene ambiguous. The germline V gene has CDR1 MNHEY and CDR2 SMNVEV (reference sequence). The V end was cut by 6 bases, the J end by 4 bases, with 15 bases between. This CDR3 contains 14 residues. The CDR3 DNA is TGTGCCAGCAGCCCCCGAGGTTGGGGCTATGGCTACACCTTC. This sequence encodes CASSPRGWGYGYTF.

This clone was observed a handful of times. This sequence joins TRBV5-1 and TRBJ2-3; D perhaps matches TRBD2 (6 bases). The germline V gene has CDR1 SGHRS and CDR2 YFSETQ. The CDR3 is made up of 16 amino acids. V was cut by 2 bases and J by 6 bases, with 19 bases left in between. The CDR3 DNA reads TGCGCCAGCAGCTTAGGTGAAAGGCTCGGAGGGGATACGCAGTATTTT. Amino acid sequence: CASSLGERLGGDTQYF.

J is TRBJ2-1 and V is TRBV7-2; possible D gene TRBD1, 6 bases. The V end was cut by 4 bases, the J end by 4 bases, with 11 bases between. The germline V gene has CDR1 SGHTA and CDR2 FQGNSA. The length of the CDR3 is 14 residues. The CDR3 spells CASSSRTGYNEQFF. The CDR3, as DNA: TGTGCCAGCAGCTCCCGAACAGGGTACAATGAGCAGTTCTTC.

V usage is TRBV18 and J usage is TRBJ2-1; 10 nucleotides match TRBD1. This CDR3 has 15 amino acids. Per germline, CDR1 KGHSH and CDR2 LQKENI. V lost 4 bases and J lost 6; bases outside the gene matches: 6. In nucleotides, the CDR3 is TGTGCCAGCTCACGACAGGGGGCGCGGGGCAATGAGCAGTTCTTC. Translation gives CASSRQGARGNEQFF. Complete variable domain (other parts from reference TRBV18 and TRBJ2-1): NAGVMQNPRHLVRRRGQEARLRCSPMKGHSHVYWYRQLPEEGLKFMVYLQKENIIDESGMPKERFSAEFPKEGPSILRIQQVVRGDSAAYFCASSRQGARGNEQFFGPGTRLTVL.

The chain joins TRBV7-3 to TRBJ2-1; unclear D gene. Germline V gene data show CDR1 as SGHTA and CDR2 as FQGTGA. Trimming took 5 bases from V and 0 from J, leaving 11 bases between them. The CDR3 contains 15 residues. The DNA for the CDR3 is TGTGCCAGCAGCCCTCAGGCCGGCTCCTACAATGAGCAGTTCTTC. It translates to CASSPQAGSYNEQFF.

This chain joins TRBV2 and TRBJ1-4; D not certain. Trimming stripped 7 bases from V and 4 bases from J, with 22 bases between. The CDR3 is 17 residues long. Germline values: CDR1 SNHLY, CDR2 FYNNEI. CDR3 coding DNA: TGTGCCAGCATGGGTGGAACGGAGGGTGCCCTTAATGAAAAACTGTTTTTT. Translated, it gives CASMGGTEGALNEKLFF.

V is TRBV7-2 and J is TRBJ1-2, with a tentative D call TRBD1 (5 bases). Germline CDR1 SGHTA, CDR2 FQGNSA. The V and J ends lost 0 bases and 8 bases respectively, with 22 bases between them. The CDR3 has 17 residues. The CDR3 DNA reads as TGTGCCAGCAGCTTAGCGAGGAGACAGCCCGGACCTCAAGGCTACACCTTC. This codes for CASSLARRQPGPQGYTF. Based on the CDR3 plus reference TRBV7-2 and TRBJ1-2, the full variable domain is GAGVSQSPSNKVTEKGKDVELRCDPISGHTALYWYRQSLGQGLEFLIYFQGNSAPDKSGLPSDRFSAERTGGSVSTLTIQRTQQEDSAVYLCASSLARRQPGPQGYTFGSGTRLTVV.

The J gene is TRBJ1-2, the V gene TRBV27; D is uncertain. Germline assignment: CDR1 MNHEY and CDR2 SMNVEV (reference sequence). This CDR3 is 13 amino acids long. V gave up 4 bases and J gave up 5 bases, with 11 bases separating them. This CDR3 is CASSYGVEYGYTF. The CDR3 DNA follows: TGTGCCAGCAGTTACGGGGTTGAATATGGCTACACCTTC.

The chain links TRBV6-5 to TRBJ2-7; tentatively, D is TRBD2 (6 bases). From germline, CDR1 is MNHEY and CDR2 SVGAGI. The CDR3 consists of 14 residues. V shed 5 bases and J shed 3 bases, with 14 bases lying between them. The CDR3 loop reads CASSTPGLHYEQYF. Written as DNA, the CDR3 is TGTGCCAGCAGTACACCGGGACTTCACTACGAGCAGTACTTC.

The chain links TRBV25-1 to TRBJ2-2, with a weak D call TRBD1 (5 bases). The CDR3 is 14 residues long. Trimming took 8 bases from V and 5 from J, leaving 15 bases between them. Germline CDR1 reads MGHDK; CDR2 reads SYGVNS. This CDR3 is CASQFQGSTGELFF. The CDR3 DNA is TGTGCCAGCCAGTTCCAGGGTAGTACCGGGGAGCTGTTTTTT.

The V gene is TRBV18, the J gene TRBJ1-5; possible D gene TRBD1, 5 bases. CDR1 and CDR2 from the germline V gene are KGHSH and LQKENI. Trimming shortened V by 3 bases and J by 7 bases, and 13 bases separated the two germline ends. The CDR3 is 14 amino acids. The CDR3 DNA reads as TGTGCCAGCTCACCGGGGAAAGGGGCCCAGCCCCAGCATTTT. This gives the protein CASSPGKGAQPQHF.

This chain links TRBV19 with TRBJ2-4, with D uncertain. The V end lost 6 bases, the J end lost 2 bases, and 14 bases lay between the germline ends. In germline, CDR1 is LNHDA, CDR2 SQIVND (reference sequence). The CDR3 is 15 residues long. This CDR3 is CASSDTSLTKNIQYF. The CDR3 DNA reads as TGTGCCAGTAGCGACACTTCCCTGACCAAAAACATTCAGTACTTC.

The chain joins TRBV18 to TRBJ2-7; perhaps TRBD1 as D (6 bases). In germline, CDR1 is KGHSH, CDR2 LQKENI. This CDR3 is 16 amino acids long. Trimming took 2 bases from V and 5 from J, leaving 19 bases between them. The CDR3 spells CASSPFGIGQSDEQYF. CDR3 bases: TGTGCCAGCTCACCATTCGGGATTGGACAGAGCGACGAGCAGTACTTC.